This T cell receptor beta chain was profiled in a study of T-cell memory formation after mild COVID-19. To note about this clonotype: What it binds is not known.

Constant-segment-primed 5'RACE gave TCR alpha and TCR beta cDNA libraries with sample barcodes and UMIs. TCRdb redid the calling of the 5' RACE reads with MiXCR, one entry per CDR3 protein. The table includes roughly 510,000 distinct CDR3 sequences, 17% detected once. Study-level findings and limits: Detection of some responders pre-infection suggested pre-existing cross-reactive memory T cells participated. The authors left the SARS-CoV-2 specificity of second-wave clones peaking on day 37 unconfirmed.

The sequence came from an adult woman who had mild COVID-19 (a few samples of this study predate the infection). Cell type and time point are not known. The sample comprised PBMCs or a T cell subset sorted from them (not recorded which).

The CDR3 DNA is TGCAGCGCGTCAAATGGGTCTAATGAAAAACTGTTTTTT. This encodes CSASNGSNEKLFF. This rearrangement joins TRBV29-1 to TRBJ1-4; D is undetermined. The CDR3 runs to 13 residues. V lost 7 bases and J 3 bases, leaving 12 bases between the germline ends. Germline V lookup: CDR1 SQVTM, CDR2 ANQGSEA.